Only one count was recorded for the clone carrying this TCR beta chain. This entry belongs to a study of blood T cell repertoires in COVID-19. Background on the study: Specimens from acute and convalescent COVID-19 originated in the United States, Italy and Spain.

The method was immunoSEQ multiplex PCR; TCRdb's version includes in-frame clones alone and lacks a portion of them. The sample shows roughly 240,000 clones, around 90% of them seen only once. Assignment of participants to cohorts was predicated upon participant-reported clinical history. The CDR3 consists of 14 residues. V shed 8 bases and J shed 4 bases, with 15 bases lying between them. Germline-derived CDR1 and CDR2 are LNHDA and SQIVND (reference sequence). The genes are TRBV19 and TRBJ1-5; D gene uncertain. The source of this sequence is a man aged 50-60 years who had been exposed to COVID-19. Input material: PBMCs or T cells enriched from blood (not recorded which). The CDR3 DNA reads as TGTGCCAGTGCCAGCTCCGACACAAATCAGCCCCAGCATTTT. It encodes CASASSDTNQPQHF.